A single TCR beta chain is shown here with its context. The data derive from a study of blood T cell repertoires in COVID-19. The wider study: Italy, Spain and the United States were the sources of the convalescent and acute COVID-19 samples.

CDR1 is SGHAT, CDR2 FQDESV, per germline (reference sequence). V was cut by 2 bases and J by 1 base, with 13 bases left in between. This CDR3 region has 16 residues. The repertoire was sequenced with immunoSEQ multiplex PCR; TCRdb's copy has only in-frame clones and lacks some. The repertoire holds some 330,000 clones, with about 87% as singletons. The sequenced sample consisted of PBMCs or T cells enriched from blood (not recorded which). The chain links TRBV11-1 to TRBJ2-3; TRBD2 is a possible D gene (6 bases). This TCR was recovered from a man between 40 and 49 years old in a cohort exposed to, infected with or recovered from COVID-19 (not recorded which). Here the CDR3 reads CASSLLGERGTDTQYF. The CDR3 DNA sequence: TGTGCCAGCAGCTTATTAGGGGAGCGGGGCACAGATACGCAGTATTTT.